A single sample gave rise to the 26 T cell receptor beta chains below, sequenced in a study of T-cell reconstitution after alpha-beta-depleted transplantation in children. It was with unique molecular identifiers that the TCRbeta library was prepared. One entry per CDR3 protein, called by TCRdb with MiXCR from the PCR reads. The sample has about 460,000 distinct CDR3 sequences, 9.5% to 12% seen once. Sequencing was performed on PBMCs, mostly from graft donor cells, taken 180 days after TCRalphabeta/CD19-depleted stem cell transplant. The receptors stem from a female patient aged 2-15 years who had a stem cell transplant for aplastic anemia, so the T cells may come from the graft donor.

CDR3 nucleotide sequence: TGTGCCAGCAGTTACCCGGACAGGGAAGACGAGCAGTACGTC. Translated, it gives CASSYPDREDEQYV. This sequence joins TRBV6-2 or TRBV6-3 and TRBJ2-7; 8 bases match TRBD1. The CDR3 is 14 amino acids. The V gene's germline CDR1 is MNHEY and CDR2 SVGEGT. The trim removed 2 bases at V and 5 bases at J, leaving 5 bases unmatched.

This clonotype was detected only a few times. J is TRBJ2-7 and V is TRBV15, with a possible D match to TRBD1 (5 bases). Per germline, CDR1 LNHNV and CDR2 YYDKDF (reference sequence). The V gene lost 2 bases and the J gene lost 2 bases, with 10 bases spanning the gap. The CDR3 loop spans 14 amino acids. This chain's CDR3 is CATSRQGLAYEQYF. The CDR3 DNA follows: TGTGCCACCAGCAGACAGGGCTTGGCCTACGAGCAGTACTTC.

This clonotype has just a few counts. CDR3 sequence reads: CASSPRLGGPGYGYTF. CDR3 DNA sequence: TGCGCCAGCAGCCCGCGTCTTGGGGGGCCGGGCTATGGCTACACCTTC. The V call is TRBV5-1, the J call TRBJ1-2, with D perhaps TRBD1 (6 bases). Trimming took 4 bases from V and 4 from J, leaving 20 bases between them. The V gene's germline CDR1 is SGHRS and CDR2 YFSETQ. There are 16 residues in the CDR3.

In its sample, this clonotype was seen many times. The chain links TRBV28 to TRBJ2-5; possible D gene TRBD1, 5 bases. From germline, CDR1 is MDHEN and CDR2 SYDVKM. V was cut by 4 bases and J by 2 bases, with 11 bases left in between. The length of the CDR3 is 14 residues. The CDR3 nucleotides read TGTGCCAGCAGTTCCCAGGGCCGGCAAGAGACCCAGTACTTC. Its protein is CASSSQGRQETQYF.

The CDR3 region is CARYRTDLREKLFF. CDR3 DNA: TGTGCCCGCTACCGGACGGACTTGAGGGAAAAACTGTTTTTT. The rearrangement links TRBV6-1 to TRBJ1-4; no definite D call. The CDR3 runs 14 residues. Trimming removed 11 bases at V and 8 bases at J, with 21 bases between. Germline-derived CDR1 and CDR2 are MNHNS and SASEGT.

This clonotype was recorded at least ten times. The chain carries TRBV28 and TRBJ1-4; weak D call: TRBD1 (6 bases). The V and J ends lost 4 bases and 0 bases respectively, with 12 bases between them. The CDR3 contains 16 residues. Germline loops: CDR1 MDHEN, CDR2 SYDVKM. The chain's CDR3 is CASSSRGHTTNEKLFF. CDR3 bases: TGTGCCAGCAGTTCCAGGGGTCATACAACTAATGAAAAACTGTTTTTT.

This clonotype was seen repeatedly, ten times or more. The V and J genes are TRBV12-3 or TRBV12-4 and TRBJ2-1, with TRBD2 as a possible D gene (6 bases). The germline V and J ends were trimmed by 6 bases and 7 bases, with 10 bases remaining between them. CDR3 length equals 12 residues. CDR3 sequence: CASSSGRNEQFF. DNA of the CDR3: TGTGCCAGCAGCTCAGGGAGGAATGAGCAGTTCTTC.

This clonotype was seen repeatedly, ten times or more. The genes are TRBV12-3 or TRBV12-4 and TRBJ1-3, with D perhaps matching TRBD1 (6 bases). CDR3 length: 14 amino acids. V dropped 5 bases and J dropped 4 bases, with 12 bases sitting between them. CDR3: CASSGGPLGNTIYF. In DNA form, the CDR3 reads TGTGCCAGCAGTGGGGGCCCGTTGGGAAACACCATATATTTT.

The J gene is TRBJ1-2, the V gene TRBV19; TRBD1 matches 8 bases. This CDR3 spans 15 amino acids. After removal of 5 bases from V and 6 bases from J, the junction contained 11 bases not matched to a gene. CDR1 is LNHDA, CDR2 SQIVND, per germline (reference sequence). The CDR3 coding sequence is TGTGCCAGTAGTTTACGATCAGGGGGCGCGAATGGCTACACCTTC. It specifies CASSLRSGGANGYTF.

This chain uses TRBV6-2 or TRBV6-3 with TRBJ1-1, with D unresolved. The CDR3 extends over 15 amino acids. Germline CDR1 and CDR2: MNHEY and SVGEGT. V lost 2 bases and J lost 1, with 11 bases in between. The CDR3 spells CASSYVGLSNTEAFF. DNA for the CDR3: TGTGCCAGCAGTTACGTAGGACTCTCGAACACTGAAGCTTTCTTT.

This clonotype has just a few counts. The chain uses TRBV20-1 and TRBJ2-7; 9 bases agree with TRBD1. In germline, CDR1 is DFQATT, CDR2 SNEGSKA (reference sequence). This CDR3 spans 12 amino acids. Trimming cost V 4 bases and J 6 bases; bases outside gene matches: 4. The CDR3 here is CSATKTGGEQYF. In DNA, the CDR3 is TGCAGTGCTACTAAGACAGGGGGCGAGCAGTACTTC.

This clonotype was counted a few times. The CDR3 spells CASSQGVLYGYTF. DNA of the CDR3: TGCGCCAGCAGCCAAGGAGTACTCTATGGCTACACCTTC. This chain connects TRBV4-3 to TRBJ1-2; no clear D gene. The germline gives CDR1 LGHNA, CDR2 YSLEER. The CDR3 runs to 13 residues. The V and J ends lost 1 base and 4 bases respectively, with 7 bases between them.

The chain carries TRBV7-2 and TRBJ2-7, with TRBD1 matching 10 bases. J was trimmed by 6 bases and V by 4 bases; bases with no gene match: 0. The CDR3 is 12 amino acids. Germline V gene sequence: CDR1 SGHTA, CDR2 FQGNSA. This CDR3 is CASSWDRGEQYV. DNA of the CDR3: TGTGCCAGCAGCTGGGACAGGGGCGAGCAGTACGTC.

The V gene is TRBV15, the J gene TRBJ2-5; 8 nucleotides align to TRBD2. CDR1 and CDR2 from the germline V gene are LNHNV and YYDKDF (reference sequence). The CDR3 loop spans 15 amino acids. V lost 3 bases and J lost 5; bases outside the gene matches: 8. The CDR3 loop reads CATSRGREGQETQYF. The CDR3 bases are TGTGCCACCAGCAGGGGACGGGAGGGCCAGGAGACCCAGTACTTC.

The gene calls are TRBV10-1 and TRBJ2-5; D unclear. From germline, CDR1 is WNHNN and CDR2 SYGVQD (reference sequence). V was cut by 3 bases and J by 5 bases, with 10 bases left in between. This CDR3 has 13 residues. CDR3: CASSDGYGETQYF. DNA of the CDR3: TGCGCCAGCAGTGACGGGTATGGGGAGACCCAGTACTTC.

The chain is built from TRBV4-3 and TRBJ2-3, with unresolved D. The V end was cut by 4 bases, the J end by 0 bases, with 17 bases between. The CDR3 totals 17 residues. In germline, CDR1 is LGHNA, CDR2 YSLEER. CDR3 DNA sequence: TGCGCCAGCAGCCTAACCGCCCGGGCAGCGAGCACAGATACGCAGTATTTT. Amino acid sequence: CASSLTARAASTDTQYF.

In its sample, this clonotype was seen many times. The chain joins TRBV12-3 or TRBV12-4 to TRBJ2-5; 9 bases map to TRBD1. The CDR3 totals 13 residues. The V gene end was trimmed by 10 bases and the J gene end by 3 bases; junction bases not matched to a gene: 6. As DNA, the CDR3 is TGTGCCACGATGCGGACAGGGGAAGAGACCCAGTACTTC. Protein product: CATMRTGEETQYF.

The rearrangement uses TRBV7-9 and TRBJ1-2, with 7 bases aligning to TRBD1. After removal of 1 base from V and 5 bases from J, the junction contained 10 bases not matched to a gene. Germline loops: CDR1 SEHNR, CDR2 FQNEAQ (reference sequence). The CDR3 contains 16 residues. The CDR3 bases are TGTGCCAGCAGCTTAGGGGGGACAGCCAGGACATATGGCTACACCTTC. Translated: CASSLGGTARTYGYTF.

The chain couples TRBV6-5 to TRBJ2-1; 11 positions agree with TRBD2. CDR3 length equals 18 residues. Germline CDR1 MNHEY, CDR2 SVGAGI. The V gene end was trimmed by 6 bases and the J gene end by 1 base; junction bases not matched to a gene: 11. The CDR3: CASRRPGTSGPSYNEQFF. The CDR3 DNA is TGTGCCAGCAGGCGTCCCGGGACTAGCGGCCCTTCCTACAATGAGCAGTTCTTC.

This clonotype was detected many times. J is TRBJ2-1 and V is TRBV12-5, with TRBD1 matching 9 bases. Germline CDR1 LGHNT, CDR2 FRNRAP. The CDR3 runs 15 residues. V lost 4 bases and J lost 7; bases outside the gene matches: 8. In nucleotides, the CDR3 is TGTGCTAGTGGTTACTCCGGGACAGGGATGAATGAGCAGTTCTTC. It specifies CASGYSGTGMNEQFF.

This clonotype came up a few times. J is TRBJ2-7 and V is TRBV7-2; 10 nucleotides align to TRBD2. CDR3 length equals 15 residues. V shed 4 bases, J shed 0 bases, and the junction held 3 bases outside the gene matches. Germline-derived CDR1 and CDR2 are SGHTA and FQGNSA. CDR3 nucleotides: TGTGCCAGCAGCTCTCTAGCGGGGGACTCCTACGAGCAGTACTTC. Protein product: CASSSLAGDSYEQYF.

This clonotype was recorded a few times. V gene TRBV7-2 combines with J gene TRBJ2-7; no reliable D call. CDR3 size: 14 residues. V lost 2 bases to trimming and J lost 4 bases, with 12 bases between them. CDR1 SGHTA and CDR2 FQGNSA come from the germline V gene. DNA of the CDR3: TGTGCCAGCAGCTTACCTCCCAATGATTACGAGCAGTACGTC. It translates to CASSLPPNDYEQYV.

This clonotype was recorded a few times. CDR3: CASSLDSGNQPQHF. The CDR3 region has the DNA TGCGCCAGCAGCTTGGACAGCGGCAATCAGCCCCAGCATTTT. The rearrangement joins TRBV5-1 to TRBJ1-5; D remains ambiguous. Germline V lookup: CDR1 SGHRS, CDR2 YFSETQ. The CDR3 totals 14 residues. V was trimmed by 0 bases and J by 2 bases, leaving 6 bases between them. The entire variable domain, with the rest obtained from reference TRBV5-1 and TRBJ1-5, is as follows: KAGVTQTPRYLIKTRGQQVTLSCSPISGHRSVSWYQQTPGQGLQFLFEYFSETQRNKGNFPGRFSGRQFSNSRSEMNVSTLELGDSALYLCASSLDSGNQPQHFGDGTRLSIL.

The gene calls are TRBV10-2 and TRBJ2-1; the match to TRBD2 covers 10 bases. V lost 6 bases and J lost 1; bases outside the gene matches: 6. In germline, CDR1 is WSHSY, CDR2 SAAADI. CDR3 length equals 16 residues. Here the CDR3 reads CASRRIAGGSYNEQFF. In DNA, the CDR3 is TGCGCCAGCAGACGAATAGCGGGAGGTTCCTACAATGAGCAGTTCTTC.

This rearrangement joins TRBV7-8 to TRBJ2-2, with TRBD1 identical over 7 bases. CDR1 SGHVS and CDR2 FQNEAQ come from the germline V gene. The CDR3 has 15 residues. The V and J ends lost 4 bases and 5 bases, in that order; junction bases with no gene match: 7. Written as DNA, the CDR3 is TGTGCCAGCAGCTCGACAGGGTATGGGACCGGGGAGCTGTTTTTT. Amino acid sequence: CASSSTGYGTGELFF.

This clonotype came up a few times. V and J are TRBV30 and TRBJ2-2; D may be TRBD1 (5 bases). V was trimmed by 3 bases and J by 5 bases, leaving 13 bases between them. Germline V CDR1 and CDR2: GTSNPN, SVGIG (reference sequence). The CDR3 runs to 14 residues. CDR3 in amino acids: CAWRWARGTGELFF. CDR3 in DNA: TGTGCCTGGAGATGGGCTAGGGGAACCGGGGAGCTGTTTTTT.